This T cell receptor beta chain is from a study of quantifying T cell responses using KT2 cells (dated by TCRdb to the late 2010s). Regarding the complete study: RNA was DNase-treated and reverse transcribed with TCR alpha and beta constant-region primers, mostly using SuperScript III. The efficiency of the T4 ligation step under optimum conditions was estimated to be above 9.5%. PCR2 was performed as a SYBR Green qPCR and was stopped at a predetermined fluorescence threshold so that over-amplification was avoided. Broader findings and caveats from the paper: Saturation was seen in the detection of KT2 sequences when very high numbers of KT2 cells were spiked in. KT2 sequences were detected down to the lowest spike-in tested, which was about one KT2 cell per 100,000 PBMC. No side-by-side comparison between this pipeline and other TCR sequencing techniques was included in the study. The numbers of KT2 alpha and beta sequences increased linearly with the number of input KT2 cells across several orders of magnitude.

The CDR3, from cysteine to phenylalanine, totals 14 residues. CDR3 DNA only is kept here, 42 bases in frame from base 1. Trimmed from V: 8 bases; trimmed from J: 7 bases; junction bases lacking a gene match: 10. Library method: UMI-ligation and nested PCR. Using T4 RNA ligase 1, a single-stranded oligonucleotide bearing the Illumina SP2 sequence plus a UMI was ligated onto the 3' end of the cDNA. PCR1 was run for 3 to 4 cycles (98 degrees C for 15 s, 69 degrees C for 30 s, 72 degrees C for 40 s), and an equimolar mix of RC1.1 and RC1.2, covering TRBC1 and TRBC2, was used as the beta primer. From PCR2 onward, TCR alpha and beta chains were processed separately, and sample indices and Illumina adaptors were added. The UMI was composed of 12 random nucleotides, arranged as two hexamers separated by a spacer, and was positioned after an 8-base spacer. The libraries were sequenced on an Illumina MiSeq using v2 2x251 paired-end chemistry, usually with about 11 samples in each run. PhiX DNA at about 4.5-7% was added to each sequencing library to increase diversity. The source study handled its data this way. The raw reads were converted into FASTQ with bcl2fastq and then demultiplexed by dual indices with Demultiplexor. V and J genes were assigned by Decombinator through tag matching, with a single base-pair mismatch being allowed. Collapsinator used UMIs to correct both sequencing errors and frequency errors arising from PCR heterogeneity. Decombinator identifiers were converted to nucleotide sequence by CDR3Translator, the sequences were translated to amino acids, and CDR3 was extracted using C- and N-terminal motifs. Each distinct KT2 TCR was counted as one cluster of KT2 sequences that shared a single unique molecular identifier. TCRdb ran its own pipeline on the public reads, namely fastp trimming at Q25 and MiXCR clone calling, and kept in-frame beta chains. Identical CDR3 proteins give one entry, which carries the most common genes and DNA. It is TCRdb's table, rather than the study itself, that gives the V and J calls and clone size. This sample gives 25,000 to 35,000 distinct CDR3 sequences in total; less than 7.5% of them show up just once. Approximately 14% of the sample comes from the top ten.

Known numbers of KT2, a T cell clone whose TCR had been sequenced previously, were spiked into unfractionated PBMC to test the sensitivity and accuracy of the pipeline. A range of KT2-to-PBMC ratios was produced by mixing KT2 cells with a fixed number of PBMC. With respect to this clonotype: The specificity of this receptor is unknown. One base away there is no much larger clone; base qualities are not given.

The sample taken for sequencing was PBMCs spiked with cells of the T cell clone KT2. The receptor was isolated from a human donor. The rearrangement combines TRBV12-3 or TRBV12-4 with TRBJ2-2, with 7 junctional bases fitting TRBD2. In nucleotide form, the sequence is TGTGCCAGCTCTGAGTCGGGAGGTCACGGGGAGCTGTTTTTT. Its protein product is CASSESGGHGELFF.